This record covers a single TCR beta chain. Its specificity is not known. This may arise from a read error, as a much more abundant clone is one base away. Amplification of TCR alpha and beta CDR3 regions from RNA used iRepertoire nested multiplex PCR. Input was roughly 85-450 ng of tissue mRNA or PBMC total RNA. One entry per CDR3 protein results from TCRdb running MiXCR on the multiplex PCR reads. The sample lists 300,000 to 400,000 distinct CDR3 sequences, roughly two fifths occurring once. The entry originates in a study of glioma-infiltrating T cells. Looking at the study overall: Low-grade gliomas were grade II; glioblastomas were grade IV at initial diagnosis.

Study-level findings and limits: Signature shared blood CDR3 motifs were enriched in low-divergence and depleted in high-divergence patients.

This clonotype originated in a human donor with low-grade glioma or glioblastoma, undergoing nonglioma brain surgery, or in good health (not recorded which). The sample was glioma tissue, nonneoplastic brain tissue, or PBMCs (not recorded which).

CDR3 amino acids: CASSYSIRSITDTQYF. DNA for the CDR3: TGTGCCAGCAGTTACTCGATTAGGTCTATCACAGATACGCAGTATTTT. V and J are TRBV6-6 and TRBJ2-3; D not certain. The CDR3 extends over 16 amino acids. Germline CDR1 reads MNHNY; CDR2 reads SVGAGI (reference sequence). The V gene lost 0 bases and the J gene lost 2 bases, with 12 bases spanning the gap.